This T cell receptor beta chain was recovered during a study of blood T cell repertoires in COVID-19. About the research overall: Whether acute or convalescent, the COVID-19 samples came from the United States, Italy and Spain.

This CDR3 comprises 14 residues. Germline V gives CDR1 SGHVS, CDR2 FQNEAQ. V gave up 2 bases and J gave up 7 bases; unmatched junction bases: 2. The protocol was immunoSEQ multiplex PCR, while the TCRdb copy is restricted to in-frame clones and leaves out a portion. Among over 50,000 clones listed, 88% were seen once. This receptor was obtained from a human donor in a cohort sampled during active COVID-19. Source material: peripheral blood. This sequence joins TRBV7-8 and TRBJ2-4, with 10 bases aligning to TRBD2. The CDR3, as DNA: TGTGCCAGCAGCTTAAGCGGGGGGGGTAACATTCAGTACTTC. Translated, it gives CASSLSGGGNIQYF.